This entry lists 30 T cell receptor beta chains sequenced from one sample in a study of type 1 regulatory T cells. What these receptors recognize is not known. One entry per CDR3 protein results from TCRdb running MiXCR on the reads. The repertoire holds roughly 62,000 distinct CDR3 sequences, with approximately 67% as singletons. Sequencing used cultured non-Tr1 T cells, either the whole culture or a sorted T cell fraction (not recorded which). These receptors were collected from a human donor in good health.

The CDR3 sequence is CASSVNRGGQTQYF. CDR3 bases: TGTGCCAGCAGCGTCAACAGGGGAGGGCAGACCCAGTACTTC. The chain couples TRBV7-2 to TRBJ2-5; D might be TRBD1 or TRBD2, each matching 7 bases. Trimming left V 5 bases short and J 6 bases short, with 16 bases between. CDR1 is SGHTA and CDR2 is FQGNSA in the germline V gene. The CDR3 length is 14 residues. The full variable domain, in which reference TRBV7-2 and TRBJ2-5 provide the parts outside the CDR3, is GAGVSQSPSNKVTEKGKDVELRCDPISGHTALYWYRQSLGQGLEFLIYFQGNSAPDKSGLPSDRFSAERTGGSVSTLTIQRTQQEDSAVYLCASSVNRGGQTQYFGPGTRLLVL.

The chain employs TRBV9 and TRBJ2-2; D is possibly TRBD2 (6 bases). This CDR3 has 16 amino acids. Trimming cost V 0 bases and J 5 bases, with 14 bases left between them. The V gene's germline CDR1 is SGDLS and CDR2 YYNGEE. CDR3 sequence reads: CASSVGGTRGTGELFF. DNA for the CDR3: TGTGCCAGCAGCGTAGGAGGGACTCGGGGGACCGGGGAGCTGTTTTTT.

CDR3 coding DNA: TGTGCCAGCAGTTTGGAGGATCTCCTGCAACCCCCCAATTCCAAGACCGGCCCAGACGCCATATATTTT. Protein sequence: CASSLEDLLQPPNSKTGPDAIYF. This chain joins TRBV12-3 or TRBV12-4 and TRBJ1-3; D gene ambiguous. V lost 3 bases and J lost 11, with 44 bases in between. CDR3 length: 23 residues.

DNA of the CDR3: TGTGCCAGTCGGGCGGCTGCCCTCTCCTACGAGCAGTACTTC. Amino acid sequence: CASRAAALSYEQYF. This chain links TRBV19 with TRBJ2-7, with D hard to call. V lost 8 bases, J lost 0 bases, and 14 bases lay in between. Germline CDR1 LNHDA, CDR2 SQIVND (reference sequence). This CDR3 is built from 14 residues.

CDR3 protein: CASKSRTGTYEQYF. For the CDR3, the DNA is TGTGCCAGCAAGAGTAGGACAGGAACCTACGAGCAGTACTTC. The chain links TRBV2 to TRBJ2-7, with TRBD1 matching over 7 bases. The CDR3 length is 14 residues. CDR1 is SNHLY, CDR2 FYNNEI, per germline. With V trimmed by 7 bases and J by 2 bases, 8 bases remained unmatched.

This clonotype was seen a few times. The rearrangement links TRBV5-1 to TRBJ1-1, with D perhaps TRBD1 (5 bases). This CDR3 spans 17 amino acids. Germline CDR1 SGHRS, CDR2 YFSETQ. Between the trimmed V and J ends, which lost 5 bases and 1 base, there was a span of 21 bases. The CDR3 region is CASSPSWSGRGNTEAFF. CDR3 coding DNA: TGCGCCAGCAGTCCGTCCTGGTCAGGGAGGGGGAACACTGAAGCTTTCTTT.

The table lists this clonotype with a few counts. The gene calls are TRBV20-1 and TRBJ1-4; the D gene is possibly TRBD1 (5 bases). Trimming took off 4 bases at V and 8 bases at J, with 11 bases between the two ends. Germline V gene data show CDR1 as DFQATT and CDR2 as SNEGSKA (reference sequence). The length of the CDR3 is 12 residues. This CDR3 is CSAKGTGEKLFF. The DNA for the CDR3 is TGCAGTGCTAAGGGGACCGGGGAAAAACTGTTTTTT.

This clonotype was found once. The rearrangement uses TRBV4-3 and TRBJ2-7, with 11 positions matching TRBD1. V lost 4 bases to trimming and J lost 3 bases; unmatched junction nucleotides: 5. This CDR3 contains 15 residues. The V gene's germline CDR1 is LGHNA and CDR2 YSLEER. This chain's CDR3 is CASSRRTGGGYEQYF. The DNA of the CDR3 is TGCGCCAGCAGCCGCCGGACAGGGGGCGGCTACGAGCAGTACTTC.

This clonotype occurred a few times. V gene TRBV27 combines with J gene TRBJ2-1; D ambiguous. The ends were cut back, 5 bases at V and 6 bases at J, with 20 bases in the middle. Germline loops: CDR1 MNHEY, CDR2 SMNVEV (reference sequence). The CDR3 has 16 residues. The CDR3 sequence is CASSRSLLGGPNEQFF. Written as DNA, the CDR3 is TGTGCCAGCAGTCGATCTCTACTGGGCGGACCCAATGAGCAGTTCTTC.

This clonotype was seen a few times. The chain's CDR3 is CASSPRDSYNEQFF. The CDR3 coding sequence is TGTGCCAGCTCACCCCGGGACAGCTACAATGAGCAGTTCTTC. The chain links TRBV18 to TRBJ2-1, with TRBD1 matching over 7 bases. V shed 3 bases and J 3 bases; nucleotides not matched to a gene: 2. CDR1 KGHSH and CDR2 LQKENI come from the germline V gene. This CDR3 has 14 residues. The full variable domain, completed using reference TRBV18 and TRBJ2-1, is NAGVMQNPRHLVRRRGQEARLRCSPMKGHSHVYWYRQLPEEGLKFMVYLQKENIIDESGMPKERFSAEFPKEGPSILRIQQVVRGDSAAYFCASSPRDSYNEQFFGPGTRLTVL.

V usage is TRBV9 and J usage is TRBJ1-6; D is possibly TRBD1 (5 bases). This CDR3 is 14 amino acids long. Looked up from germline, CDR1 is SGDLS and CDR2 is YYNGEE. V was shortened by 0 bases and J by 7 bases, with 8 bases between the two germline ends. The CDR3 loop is CASSVEGRNSPLHF. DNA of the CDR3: TGTGCCAGCAGCGTAGAGGGACGGAATTCACCCCTCCACTTT.

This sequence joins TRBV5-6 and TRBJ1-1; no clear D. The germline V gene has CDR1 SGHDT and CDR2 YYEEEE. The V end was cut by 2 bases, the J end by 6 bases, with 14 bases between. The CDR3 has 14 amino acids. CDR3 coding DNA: TGTGCCAGCAGCTTAGGAGGGTGGGCCGCTGAAGCTTTCTTT. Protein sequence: CASSLGGWAAEAFF.

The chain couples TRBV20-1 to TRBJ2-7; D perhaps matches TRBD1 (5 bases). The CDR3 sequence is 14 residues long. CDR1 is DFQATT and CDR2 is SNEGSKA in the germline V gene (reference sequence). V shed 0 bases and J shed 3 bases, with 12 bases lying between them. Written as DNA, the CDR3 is TGCAGTGCTAGAGATACCCAGGGATTCTACGAGCAGTACTTC. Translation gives CSARDTQGFYEQYF.

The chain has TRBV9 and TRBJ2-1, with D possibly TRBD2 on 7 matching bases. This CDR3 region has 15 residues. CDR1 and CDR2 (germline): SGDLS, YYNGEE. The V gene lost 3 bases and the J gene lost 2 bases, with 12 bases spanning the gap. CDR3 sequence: CASSAWGGPYNEQFF. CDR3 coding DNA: TGTGCCAGCAGCGCGTGGGGGGGCCCCTACAATGAGCAGTTCTTC.

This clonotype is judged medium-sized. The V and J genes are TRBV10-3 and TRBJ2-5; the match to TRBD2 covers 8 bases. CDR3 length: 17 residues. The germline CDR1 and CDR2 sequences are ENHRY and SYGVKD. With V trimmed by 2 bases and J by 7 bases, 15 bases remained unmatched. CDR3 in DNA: TGTGCCATCAGTGAGCGTGGTCCAGCGGGAGTTGTGGGGACCCAGTACTTC. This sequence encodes CAISERGPAGVVGTQYF.

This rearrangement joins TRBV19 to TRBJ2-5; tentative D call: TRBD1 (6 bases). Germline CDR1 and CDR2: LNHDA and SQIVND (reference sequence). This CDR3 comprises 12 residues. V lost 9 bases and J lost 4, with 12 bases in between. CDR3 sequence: CASGTHGETQYF. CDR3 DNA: TGTGCCAGCGGGACACATGGAGAGACCCAGTACTTC.

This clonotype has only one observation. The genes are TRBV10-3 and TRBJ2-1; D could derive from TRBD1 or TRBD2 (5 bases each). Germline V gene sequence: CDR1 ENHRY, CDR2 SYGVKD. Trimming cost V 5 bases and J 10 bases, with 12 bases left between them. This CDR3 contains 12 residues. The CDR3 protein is CAISLTGGEQFF. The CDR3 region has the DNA TGTGCCATCAGTTTAACTGGGGGAGAGCAGTTCTTC.

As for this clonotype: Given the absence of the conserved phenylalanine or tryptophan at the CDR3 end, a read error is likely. This CDR3 reads CASSGSDRDGKNIQYS. CDR3 sequence (DNA): TGTGCCAGCAGCGGATCTGACCGGGACGGGAAAAACATTCAGTACTCC. The J gene is TRBJ2-4, the V gene TRBV11-1; TRBD1 or TRBD2 may be the D gene (5 bases each). CDR1 is SGHAT, CDR2 FQDESV, per germline (reference sequence). V was clipped by 5 bases and J by 4 bases, with 18 bases between them. This CDR3 is built from 16 residues.

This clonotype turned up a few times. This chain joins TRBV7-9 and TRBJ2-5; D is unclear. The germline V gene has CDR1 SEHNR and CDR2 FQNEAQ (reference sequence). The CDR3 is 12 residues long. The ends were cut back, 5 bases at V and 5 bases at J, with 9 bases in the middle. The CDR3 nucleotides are TGTGCCAGCAGCGAGGTCTCTGAGACCCAGTACTTC. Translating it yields CASSEVSETQYF.

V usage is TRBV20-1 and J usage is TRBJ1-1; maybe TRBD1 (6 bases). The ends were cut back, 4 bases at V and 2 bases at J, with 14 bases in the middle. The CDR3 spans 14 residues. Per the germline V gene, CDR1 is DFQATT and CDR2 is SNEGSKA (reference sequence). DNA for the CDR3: TGCAGTGCTATTGGGGGCGCTGATAACACTGAAGCTTTCTTT. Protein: CSAIGGADNTEAFF.

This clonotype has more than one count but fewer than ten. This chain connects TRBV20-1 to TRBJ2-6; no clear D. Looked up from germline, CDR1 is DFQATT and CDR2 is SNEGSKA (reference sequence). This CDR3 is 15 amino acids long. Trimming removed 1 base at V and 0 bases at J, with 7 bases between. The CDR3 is CSARVQYSGANVLTF. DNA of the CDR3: TGCAGTGCTAGAGTTCAGTACTCTGGGGCCAACGTCCTGACTTTC.

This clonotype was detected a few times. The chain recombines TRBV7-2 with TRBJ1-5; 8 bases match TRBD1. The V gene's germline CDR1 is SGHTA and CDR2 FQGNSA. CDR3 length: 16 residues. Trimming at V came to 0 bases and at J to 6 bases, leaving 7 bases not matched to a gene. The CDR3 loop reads CASSLAPTQGVQPQHF. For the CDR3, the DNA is TGTGCCAGCAGCTTAGCCCCGACACAGGGGGTTCAGCCCCAGCATTTT.

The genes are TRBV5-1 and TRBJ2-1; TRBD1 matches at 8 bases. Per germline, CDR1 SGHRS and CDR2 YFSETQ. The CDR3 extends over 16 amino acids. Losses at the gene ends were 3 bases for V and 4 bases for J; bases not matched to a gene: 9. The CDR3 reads CASSWGDRGLYNEQFF. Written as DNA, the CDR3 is TGCGCCAGCAGCTGGGGTGACAGGGGATTGTACAATGAGCAGTTCTTC.

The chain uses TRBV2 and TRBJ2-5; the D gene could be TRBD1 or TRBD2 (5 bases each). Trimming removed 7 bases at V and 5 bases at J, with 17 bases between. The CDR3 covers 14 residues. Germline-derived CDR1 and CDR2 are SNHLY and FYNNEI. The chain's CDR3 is CASNDRDLGETQYF. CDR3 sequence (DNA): TGTGCCAGCAATGATCGGGACCTGGGGGAGACCCAGTACTTC. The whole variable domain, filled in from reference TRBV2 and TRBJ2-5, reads EPEVTQTPSHQVTQMGQEVILRCVPISNHLYFYWYRQILGQKVEFLVSFYNNEISEKSEIFDDQFSVERPDGSNFTLKIRSTKLEDSAMYFCASNDRDLGETQYFGPGTRLLVL.

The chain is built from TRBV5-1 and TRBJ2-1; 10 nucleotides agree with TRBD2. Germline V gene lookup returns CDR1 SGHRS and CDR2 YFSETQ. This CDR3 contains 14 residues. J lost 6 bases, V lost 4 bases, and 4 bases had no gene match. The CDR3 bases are TGCGCCAGCAGCGGGGGGACTAGCGTCAATGAGCAGTTCTTC. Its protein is CASSGGTSVNEQFF.

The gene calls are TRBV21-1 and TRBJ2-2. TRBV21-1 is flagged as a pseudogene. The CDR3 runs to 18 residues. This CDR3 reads CVSSKGGESAANTGELFF. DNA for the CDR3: TGTGTCAGCAGCAAAGGTGGTGAGAGCGCCGCGAACACCGGGGAGCTGTTTTTT.

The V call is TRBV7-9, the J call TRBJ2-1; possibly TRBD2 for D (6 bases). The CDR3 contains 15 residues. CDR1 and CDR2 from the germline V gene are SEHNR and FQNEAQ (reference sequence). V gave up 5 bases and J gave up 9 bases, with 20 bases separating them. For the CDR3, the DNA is TGTGCCAGCAGCCCGGGGGTAGCAGGAGGAGGTGAGCAGTTCTTC. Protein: CASSPGVAGGGEQFF.

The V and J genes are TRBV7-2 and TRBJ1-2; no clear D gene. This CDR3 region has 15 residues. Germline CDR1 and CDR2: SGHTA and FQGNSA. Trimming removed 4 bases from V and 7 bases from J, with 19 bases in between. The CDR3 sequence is CASSYRALSSVGYTF. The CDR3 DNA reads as TGTGCCAGCAGCTACCGGGCACTTAGTTCGGTTGGCTACACCTTC.

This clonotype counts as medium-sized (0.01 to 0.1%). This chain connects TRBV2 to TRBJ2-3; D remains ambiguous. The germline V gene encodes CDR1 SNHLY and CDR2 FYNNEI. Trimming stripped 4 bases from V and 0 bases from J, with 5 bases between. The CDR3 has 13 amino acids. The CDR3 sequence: CASSAVSTDTQYF. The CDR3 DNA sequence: TGTGCCAGCAGTGCGGTCAGCACAGATACGCAGTATTTT.

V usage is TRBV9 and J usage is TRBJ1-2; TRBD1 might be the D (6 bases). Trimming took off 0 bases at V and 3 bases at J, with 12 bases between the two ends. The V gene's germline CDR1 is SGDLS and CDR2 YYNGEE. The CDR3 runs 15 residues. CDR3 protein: CASSVESRTDYGYTF. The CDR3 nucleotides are TGTGCCAGCAGCGTAGAGAGTAGGACAGACTATGGCTACACCTTC.